This T cell receptor beta chain stems from a study of shared clonotypes between healthy human individuals. The CDR3 runs 13 residues. Germline CDR1 reads SGDLS; CDR2 reads YYNGEE. Trimming stripped 2 bases from V and 4 bases from J, with 8 bases between. Study donors comprised healthy, HIV-negative adults devoid of recent acute infection or vaccination. Unsorted PBMC replicate PCRs used about 290 ng DNA, 32,000 or so T cell genomes. Profiled with immunoSEQ multiplex PCR; TCRdb holds only in-frame clones, not every one. The table shows 470,000 or so clones, with around four fifths occurring only once. The sequence was obtained from a woman aged 40 to 50 in good health. Some clones in this sample may be carry-over from other donors' samples. The genes are TRBV9 and TRBJ2-3; perhaps TRBD2 as D (6 bases). Sequencing input: PBMCs. DNA for the CDR3: TGTGCCAGCAGCGTGGGGACTTCAGATACGCAGTATTTT. As protein: CASSVGTSDTQYF. The full variable domain, its missing parts supplied by reference TRBV9 and TRBJ2-3, is DSGVTQTPKHLITATGQRVTLRCSPRSGDLSVYWYQQSLDQGLQFLIQYYNGEERAKGNILERFSAQQFPDLHSELNLSSLELGDSALYFCASSVGTSDTQYFGPGTRLTVL.